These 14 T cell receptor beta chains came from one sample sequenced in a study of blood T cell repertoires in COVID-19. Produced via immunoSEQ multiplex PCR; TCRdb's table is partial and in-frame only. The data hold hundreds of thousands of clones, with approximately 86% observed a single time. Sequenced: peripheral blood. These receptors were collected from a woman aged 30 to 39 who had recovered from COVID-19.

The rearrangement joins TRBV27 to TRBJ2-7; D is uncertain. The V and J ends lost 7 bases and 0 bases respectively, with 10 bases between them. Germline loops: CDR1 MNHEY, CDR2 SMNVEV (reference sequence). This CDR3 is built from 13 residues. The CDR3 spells CASKITSSYEQYF. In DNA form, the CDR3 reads TGTGCCAGCAAGATAACAAGCTCCTACGAGCAGTACTTC.

The CDR3 nucleotides read TGTGCCAGCAGCAGGTTCCAGGGATCAGGCACTGAAGCTTTCTTT. Residues: CASSRFQGSGTEAFF. The chain recombines TRBV7-9 with TRBJ1-1; D possibly corresponds to TRBD1 (5 bases). There are 15 residues in the CDR3. Germline V gives CDR1 SEHNR, CDR2 FQNEAQ (reference sequence). Trimming cost V 5 bases and J 4 bases, with 17 bases left between them.

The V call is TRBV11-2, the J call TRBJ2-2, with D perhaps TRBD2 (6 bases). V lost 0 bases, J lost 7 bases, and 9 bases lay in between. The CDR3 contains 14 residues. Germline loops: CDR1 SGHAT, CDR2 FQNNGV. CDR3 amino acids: CASSLDQGGGELFF. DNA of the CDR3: TGTGCCAGCAGCTTAGATCAGGGAGGCGGGGAGCTGTTTTTT.

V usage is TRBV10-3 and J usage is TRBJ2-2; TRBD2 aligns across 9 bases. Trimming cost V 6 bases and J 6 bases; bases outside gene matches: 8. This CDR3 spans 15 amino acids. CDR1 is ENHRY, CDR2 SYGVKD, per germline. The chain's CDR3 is CAIRASGTSPGELFF. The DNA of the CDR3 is TGTGCCATCAGGGCTAGCGGGACAAGTCCCGGGGAGCTGTTTTTT.

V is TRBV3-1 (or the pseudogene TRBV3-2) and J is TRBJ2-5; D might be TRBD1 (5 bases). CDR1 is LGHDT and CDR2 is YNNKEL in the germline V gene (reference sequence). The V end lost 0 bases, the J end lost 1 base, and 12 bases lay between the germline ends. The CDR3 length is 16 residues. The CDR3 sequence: CASSQDLWTTQETQYF. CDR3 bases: TGTGCCAGCAGCCAAGACCTCTGGACAACCCAAGAGACCCAGTACTTC.

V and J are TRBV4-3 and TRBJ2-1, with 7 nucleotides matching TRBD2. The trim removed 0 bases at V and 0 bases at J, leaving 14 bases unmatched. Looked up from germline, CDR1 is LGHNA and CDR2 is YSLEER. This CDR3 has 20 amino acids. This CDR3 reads CASSQDRGGRAPSSYNEQFF. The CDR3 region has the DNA TGCGCCAGCAGCCAAGATCGGGGCGGGAGAGCCCCGAGCTCCTACAATGAGCAGTTCTTC.

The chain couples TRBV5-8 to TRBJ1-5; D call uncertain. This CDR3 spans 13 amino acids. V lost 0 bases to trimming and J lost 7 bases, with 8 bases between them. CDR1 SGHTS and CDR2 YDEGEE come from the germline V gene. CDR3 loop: CASSLDASQPQHF. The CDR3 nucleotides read TGTGCCAGCAGCTTGGATGCGAGCCAGCCCCAGCATTTT.

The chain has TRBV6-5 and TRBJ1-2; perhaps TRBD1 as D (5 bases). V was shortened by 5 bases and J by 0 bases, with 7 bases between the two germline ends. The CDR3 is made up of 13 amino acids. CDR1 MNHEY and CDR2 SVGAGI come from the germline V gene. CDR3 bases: TGTGCCAGCAGTCGACAGTCTAACTATGGCTACACCTTC. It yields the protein CASSRQSNYGYTF.

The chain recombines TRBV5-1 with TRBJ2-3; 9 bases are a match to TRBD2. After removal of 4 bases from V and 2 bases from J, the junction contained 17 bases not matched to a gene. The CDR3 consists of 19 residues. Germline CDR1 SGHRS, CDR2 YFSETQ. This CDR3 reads CASSRAGASGVKLTDTQYF. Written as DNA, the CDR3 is TGCGCCAGCAGCCGTGCCGGGGCTAGCGGGGTGAAACTCACAGATACGCAGTATTTT.

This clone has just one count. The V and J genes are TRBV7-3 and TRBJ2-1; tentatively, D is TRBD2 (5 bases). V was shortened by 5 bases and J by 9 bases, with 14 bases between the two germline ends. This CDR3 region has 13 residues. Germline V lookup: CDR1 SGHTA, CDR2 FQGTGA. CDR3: CASSQVAYGEQFF. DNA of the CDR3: TGTGCCAGCAGCCAAGTAGCGTACGGTGAGCAGTTCTTC.

Here the CDR3 DNA reads TGTGCCAGCTCACCCCTAGCGGCAGATACGCAGTATTTT. It translates to CASSPLAADTQYF. The chain joins TRBV18 to TRBJ2-3; 7 nucleotides line up with TRBD2. Germline assignment: CDR1 KGHSH and CDR2 LQKENI. This CDR3 region has 13 residues. Germline trimming cut 3 bases from V and 4 bases from J; bases unmatched to any gene: 1.

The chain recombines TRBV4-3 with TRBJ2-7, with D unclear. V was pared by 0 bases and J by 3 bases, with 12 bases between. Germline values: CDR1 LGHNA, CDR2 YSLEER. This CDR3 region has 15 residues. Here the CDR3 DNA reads TGCGCCAGCAGCCAAGATCGGTCCATTGTCTACGAGCAGTACTTC. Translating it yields CASSQDRSIVYEQYF.

The CDR3 loop reads CASSPTARLISYEQYF. In DNA, the CDR3 is TGTGCCAGCAGCCCAACCGCTAGACTTATCTCCTACGAGCAGTACTTC. The chain couples TRBV3-1 (or the pseudogene TRBV3-2) to TRBJ2-7; D ambiguous. The length of the CDR3 is 16 residues. Germline V lookup: CDR1 LGHDT, CDR2 YNNKEL (reference sequence). V lost 4 bases, J lost 0 bases, and 16 bases lay in between.

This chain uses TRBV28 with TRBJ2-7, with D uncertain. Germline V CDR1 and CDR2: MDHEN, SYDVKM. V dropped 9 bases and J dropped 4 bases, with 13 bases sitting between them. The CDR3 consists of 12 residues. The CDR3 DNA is TGTGCCAGTCGGAAAAGCGAGTACGAGCAGTACTTC. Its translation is CASRKSEYEQYF.